This T cell receptor (beta chain) was profiled in a study of blood T cell repertoires in COVID-19. Study overall: Samples taken during acute and convalescent COVID-19 were collected in the United States, Italy and Spain. T cells, B-cell-depleted T cells, or PBMCs supplied cDNA or gDNA.

All enrollees were roughly 18 to 89 years old and from around 25 US areas. TCRdb keeps only in-frame clones here, not all; method: immunoSEQ multiplex PCR. The top ten hold 8% to 9.5% of the sample, which has about 210,000 clones, about 76% seen once. CDR3 length equals 17 residues. Trimming stripped 4 bases from V and 5 bases from J, with 23 bases between. CDR1 and CDR2 (germline): SGHDN, FVKESK. This sequence was found in a woman aged 45-60 years with acute COVID-19. Sample: PBMCs or T cells enriched from blood (not recorded which). This chain uses TRBV14 with TRBJ2-5; D is possibly TRBD2 (6 bases). CDR3 in amino acids: CASSRGVSAYQVETQYF. CDR3 bases: TGTGCCAGCAGCCGGGGGGTTTCGGCATATCAGGTGGAGACCCAGTACTTC.